This T cell receptor beta chain was documented in a study of Ad26.COV2.S vaccination and SARS-CoV-2 variants. TCRdb's copy holds only in-frame clones and misses some; the assay was immunoSEQ multiplex PCR. The sample yields roughly 400,000 clones, 89% seen once. Treatment: about 20 received Ad26.COV2.S at low or high dose, single or two shots; five or six received placebo; per-sample allocation not given. Sampling happened 63 days after the first vaccine or placebo injection. The J segment lost 4 bases and the V segment lost 5 bases, leaving 10 bases of the junction unmatched. Germline-derived CDR1 and CDR2 are MNHNY and SVGAGI (reference sequence). The CDR3 sequence is 16 residues long.

The chain has TRBV6-6 and TRBJ1-1, with 10 nucleotides matching TRBD1. This receptor was taken from a person aged 18-60 years who received the Ad26.COV2.S COVID-19 vaccine or a placebo. Sequenced here: peripheral blood, sampled in a trial of Ad26.COV2.S vaccine versus placebo. CDR3 coding DNA: TGTGCCAGCAGTCTGCAACCGGGACAGGGGATCACTGAAGCTTTCTTT. It yields the protein CASSLQPGQGITEAFF.